The source of this TCR beta chain is a study of CD8+ T cells in alopecia areata. After isolation, RNA underwent reverse transcription to generate cDNA as the sequencing template. The protocol was immunoSEQ multiplex PCR, while the TCRdb copy is restricted to in-frame clones and leaves out a portion. The table has approximately 100,000 clones, under 45% seen once. The V segment lost 8 bases and the J segment 8 bases; nucleotides outside the gene matches: 13. Germline-derived CDR1 and CDR2 are GTSNPN and SVGIG (reference sequence). The CDR3 contains 13 residues. This chain uses TRBV30 with TRBJ1-2; TRBD1 matches 8 bases. Sequencing input: CD4+ T cells sorted from blood. This receptor was taken from a human donor with alopecia areata. The CDR3 region has the DNA TGTGCCGTAAAAGACAGGGGACGAGACGGCTACACCTTC. Protein product: CAVKDRGRDGYTF.